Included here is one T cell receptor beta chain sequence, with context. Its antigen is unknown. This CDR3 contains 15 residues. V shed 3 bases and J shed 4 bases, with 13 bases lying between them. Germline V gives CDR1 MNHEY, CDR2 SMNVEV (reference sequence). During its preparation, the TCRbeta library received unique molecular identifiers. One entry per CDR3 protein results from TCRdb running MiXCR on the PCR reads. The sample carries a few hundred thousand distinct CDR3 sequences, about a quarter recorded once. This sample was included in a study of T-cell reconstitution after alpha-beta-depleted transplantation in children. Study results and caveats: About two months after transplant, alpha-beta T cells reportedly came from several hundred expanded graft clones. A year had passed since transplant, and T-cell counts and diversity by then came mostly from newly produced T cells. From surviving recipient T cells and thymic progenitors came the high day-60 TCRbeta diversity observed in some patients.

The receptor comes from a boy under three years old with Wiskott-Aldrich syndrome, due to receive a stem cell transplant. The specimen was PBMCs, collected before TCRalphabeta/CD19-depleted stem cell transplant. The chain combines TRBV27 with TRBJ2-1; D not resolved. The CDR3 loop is CASSFFQVAYNEQFF. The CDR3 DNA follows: TGTGCCAGCAGTTTTTTTCAGGTAGCATACAATGAGCAGTTCTTC.